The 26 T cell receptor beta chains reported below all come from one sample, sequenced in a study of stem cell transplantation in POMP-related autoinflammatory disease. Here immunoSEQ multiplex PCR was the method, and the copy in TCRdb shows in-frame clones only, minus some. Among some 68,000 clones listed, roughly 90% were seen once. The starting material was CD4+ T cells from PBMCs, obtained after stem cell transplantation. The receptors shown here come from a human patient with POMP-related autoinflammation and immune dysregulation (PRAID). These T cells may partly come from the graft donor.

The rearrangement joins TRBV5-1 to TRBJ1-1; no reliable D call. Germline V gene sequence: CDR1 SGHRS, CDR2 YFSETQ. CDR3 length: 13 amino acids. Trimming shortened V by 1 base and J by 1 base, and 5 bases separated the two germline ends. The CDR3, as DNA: TGCGCCAGCAGCTTGTCCAGGAACACTGAAGCTTTCTTT. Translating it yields CASSLSRNTEAFF.

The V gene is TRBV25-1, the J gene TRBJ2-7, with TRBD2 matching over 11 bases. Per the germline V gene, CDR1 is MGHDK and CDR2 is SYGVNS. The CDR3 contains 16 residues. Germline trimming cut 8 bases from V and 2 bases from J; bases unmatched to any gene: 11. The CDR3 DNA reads TGTGCCAGCGGAGAGGGACTAGCGGACTCCCCCTACGAGCAGTACTTC. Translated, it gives CASGEGLADSPYEQYF.

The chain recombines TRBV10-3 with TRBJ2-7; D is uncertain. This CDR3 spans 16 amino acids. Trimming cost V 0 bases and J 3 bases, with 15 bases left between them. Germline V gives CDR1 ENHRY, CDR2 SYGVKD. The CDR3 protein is CAISESGGLGIYEQYF. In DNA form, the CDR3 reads TGTGCCATCAGTGAGTCTGGCGGCCTGGGGATCTACGAGCAGTACTTC.

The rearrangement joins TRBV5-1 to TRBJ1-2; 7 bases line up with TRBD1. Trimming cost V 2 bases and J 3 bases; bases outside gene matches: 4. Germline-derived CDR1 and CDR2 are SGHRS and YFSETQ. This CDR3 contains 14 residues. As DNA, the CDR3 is TGCGCCAGCAGCTTACGACAGGGAGACTATGGCTACACCTTC. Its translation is CASSLRQGDYGYTF.

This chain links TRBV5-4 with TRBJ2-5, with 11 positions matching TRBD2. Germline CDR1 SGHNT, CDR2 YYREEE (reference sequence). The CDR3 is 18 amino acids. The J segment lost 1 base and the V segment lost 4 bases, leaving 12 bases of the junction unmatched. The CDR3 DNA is TGTGCCAGCAGCCAGGGGACTAGCGGAGCCGTTCTCCAAGAGACCCAGTACTTC. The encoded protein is CASSQGTSGAVLQETQYF.

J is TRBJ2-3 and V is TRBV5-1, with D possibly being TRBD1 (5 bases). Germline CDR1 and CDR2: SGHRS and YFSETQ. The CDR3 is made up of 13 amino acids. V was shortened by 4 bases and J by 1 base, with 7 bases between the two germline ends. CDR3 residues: CASSRGGTDTQYF. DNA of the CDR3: TGCGCCAGCAGCAGGGGCGGCACAGATACGCAGTATTTT.

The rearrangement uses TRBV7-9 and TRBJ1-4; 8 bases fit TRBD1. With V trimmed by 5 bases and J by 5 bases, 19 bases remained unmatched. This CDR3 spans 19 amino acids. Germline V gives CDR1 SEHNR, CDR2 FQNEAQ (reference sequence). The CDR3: CASSGRGGRRTGNNEKLFF. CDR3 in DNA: TGTGCCAGCAGCGGGAGGGGCGGACGACGGACAGGGAACAATGAAAAACTGTTTTTT.

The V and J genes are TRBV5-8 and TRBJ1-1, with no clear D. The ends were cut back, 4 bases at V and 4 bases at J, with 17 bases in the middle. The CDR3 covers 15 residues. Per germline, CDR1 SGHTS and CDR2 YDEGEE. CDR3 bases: TGTGCCAGCAGCCCGTCGGCCGGCTCCCTCACTGAAGCTTTCTTT. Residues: CASSPSAGSLTEAFF.

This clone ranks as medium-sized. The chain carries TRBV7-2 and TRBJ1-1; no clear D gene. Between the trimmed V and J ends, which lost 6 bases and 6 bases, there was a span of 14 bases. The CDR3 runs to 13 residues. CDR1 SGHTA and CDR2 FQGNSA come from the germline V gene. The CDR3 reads CASSSYLDAEAFF. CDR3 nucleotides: TGTGCCAGCAGTTCATATTTAGACGCTGAAGCTTTCTTT.

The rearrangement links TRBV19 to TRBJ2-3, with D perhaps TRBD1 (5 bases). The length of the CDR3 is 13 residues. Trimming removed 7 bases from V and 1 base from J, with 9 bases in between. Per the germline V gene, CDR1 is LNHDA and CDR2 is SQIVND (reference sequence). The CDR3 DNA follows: TGTGCCAGTACCCCAGGGCGCACAGATACGCAGTATTTT. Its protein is CASTPGRTDTQYF.

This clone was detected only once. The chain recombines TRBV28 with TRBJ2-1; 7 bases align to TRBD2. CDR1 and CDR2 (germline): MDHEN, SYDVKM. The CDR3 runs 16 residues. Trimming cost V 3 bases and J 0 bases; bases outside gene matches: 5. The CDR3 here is CASSFLAVSSYNEQFF. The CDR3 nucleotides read TGTGCCAGCAGTTTCCTAGCGGTAAGCTCCTACAATGAGCAGTTCTTC. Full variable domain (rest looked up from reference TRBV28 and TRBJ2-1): DVKVTQSSRYLVKRTGEKVFLECVQDMDHENMFWYRQDPGLGLRLIYFSYDVKMKEKGDIPEGYSVSREKKERFSLILESASTNQTSMYLCASSFLAVSSYNEQFFGPGTRLTVL.

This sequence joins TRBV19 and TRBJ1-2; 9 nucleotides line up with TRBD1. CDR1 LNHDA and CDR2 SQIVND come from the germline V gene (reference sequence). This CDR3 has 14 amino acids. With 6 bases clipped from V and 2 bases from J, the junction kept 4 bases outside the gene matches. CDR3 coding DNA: TGTGCCAGTAGCTGGGACAGGGTGAACTATGGCTACACCTTC. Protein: CASSWDRVNYGYTF.

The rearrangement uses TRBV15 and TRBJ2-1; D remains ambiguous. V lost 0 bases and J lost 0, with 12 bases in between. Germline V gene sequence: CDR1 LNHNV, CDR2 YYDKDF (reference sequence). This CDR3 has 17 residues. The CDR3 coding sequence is TGTGCCACCAGCAGAGATTGGTCGATGAGCTCCTACAATGAGCAGTTCTTC. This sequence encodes CATSRDWSMSSYNEQFF. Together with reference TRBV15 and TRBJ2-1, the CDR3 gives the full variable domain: DAMVIQNPRYQVTQFGKPVTLSCSQTLNHNVMYWYQQKSSQAPKLLFHYYDKDFNNEADTPDNFQSRRPNTSFCFLDIRSPGLGDTAMYLCATSRDWSMSSYNEQFFGPGTRLTVL.

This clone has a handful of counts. This CDR3 reads CASSLQGLNTEAFF. The CDR3 DNA reads as TGTGCCAGCAGCTTACAGGGCCTGAACACTGAAGCTTTCTTT. The genes are TRBV7-3 and TRBJ1-1, with D tentatively TRBD1 (5 bases). V was shortened by 2 bases and J by 0 bases, with 7 bases between the two germline ends. The CDR3 contains 14 residues. CDR1 is SGHTA and CDR2 is FQGTGA in the germline V gene.

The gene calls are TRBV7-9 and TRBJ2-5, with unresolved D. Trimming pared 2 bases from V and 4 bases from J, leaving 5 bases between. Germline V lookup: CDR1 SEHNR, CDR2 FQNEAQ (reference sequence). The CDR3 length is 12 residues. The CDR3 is CASSLSSETQYF. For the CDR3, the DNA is TGTGCCAGCAGCTTATCCTCAGAGACCCAGTACTTC.

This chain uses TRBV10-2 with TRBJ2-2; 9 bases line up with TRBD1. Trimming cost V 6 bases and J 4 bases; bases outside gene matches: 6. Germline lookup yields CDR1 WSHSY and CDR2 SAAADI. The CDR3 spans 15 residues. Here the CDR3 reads CASRRTGASTGELFF. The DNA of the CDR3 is TGCGCCAGCAGAAGGACAGGGGCGTCCACCGGGGAGCTGTTTTTT.

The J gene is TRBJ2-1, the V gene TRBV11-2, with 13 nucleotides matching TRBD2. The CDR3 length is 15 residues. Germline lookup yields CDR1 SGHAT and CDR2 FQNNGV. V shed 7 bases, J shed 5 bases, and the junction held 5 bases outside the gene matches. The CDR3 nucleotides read TGTGCCAGCACCTCCGGGACTAGCGGGAACAATGAGCAGTTCTTC. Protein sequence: CASTSGTSGNNEQFF.

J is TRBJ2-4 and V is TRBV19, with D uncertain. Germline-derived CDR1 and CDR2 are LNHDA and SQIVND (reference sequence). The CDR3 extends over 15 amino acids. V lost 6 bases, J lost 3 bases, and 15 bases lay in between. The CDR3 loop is CASRNPSVFKNIQYF. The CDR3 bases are TGTGCCAGTAGGAACCCATCGGTTTTCAAAAACATTCAGTACTTC.

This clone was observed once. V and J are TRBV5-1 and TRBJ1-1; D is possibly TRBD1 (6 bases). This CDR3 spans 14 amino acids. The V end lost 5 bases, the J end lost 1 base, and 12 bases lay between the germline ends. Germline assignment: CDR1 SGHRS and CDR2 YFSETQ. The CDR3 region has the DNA TGCGCCAGCAGTCCACAGGGACAGAACACTGAAGCTTTCTTT. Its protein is CASSPQGQNTEAFF.

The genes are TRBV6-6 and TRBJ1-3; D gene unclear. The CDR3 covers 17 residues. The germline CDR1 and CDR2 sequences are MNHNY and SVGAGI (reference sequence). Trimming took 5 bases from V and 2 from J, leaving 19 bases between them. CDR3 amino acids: CASSPLTSARAGNTIYF. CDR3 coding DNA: TGTGCCAGCAGTCCCTTAACCTCCGCCCGAGCTGGAAACACCATATATTTT.

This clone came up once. The CDR3 spells CSASDRSRGTGELFF. The CDR3 DNA reads as TGCAGTGCTAGTGACAGGAGTCGTGGGACCGGGGAGCTGTTTTTT. The chain has TRBV20-1 and TRBJ2-2; TRBD1 is a possible D gene (6 bases). This CDR3 region has 15 residues. Germline V lookup: CDR1 DFQATT, CDR2 SNEGSKA (reference sequence). V lost 3 bases and J 5 bases, leaving 16 bases between the germline ends.

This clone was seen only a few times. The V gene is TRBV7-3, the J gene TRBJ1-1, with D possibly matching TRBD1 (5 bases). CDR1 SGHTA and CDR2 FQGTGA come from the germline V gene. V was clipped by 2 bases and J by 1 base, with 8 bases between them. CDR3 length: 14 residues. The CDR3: CASSLQGRNTEAFF. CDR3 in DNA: TGTGCCAGCAGCTTACAGGGCCGGAACACTGAAGCTTTCTTT.

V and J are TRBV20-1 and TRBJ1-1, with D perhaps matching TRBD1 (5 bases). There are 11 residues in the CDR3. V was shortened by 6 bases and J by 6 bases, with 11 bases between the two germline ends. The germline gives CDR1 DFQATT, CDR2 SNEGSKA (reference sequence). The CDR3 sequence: CSAKQESEAFF. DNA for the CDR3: TGCAGTGCCAAACAGGAGTCTGAAGCTTTCTTT.

The CDR3 here is CASSEQGYRGEQFF. For the CDR3, the DNA is TGTGCCAGCAGTGAGCAGGGGTACAGGGGTGAGCAGTTCTTC. V gene TRBV25-1 combines with J gene TRBJ2-1; 7 nucleotides agree with TRBD1. There are 14 residues in the CDR3. J lost 9 bases, V lost 3 bases, and 8 bases had no gene match. Germline V CDR1 and CDR2: MGHDK, SYGVNS.

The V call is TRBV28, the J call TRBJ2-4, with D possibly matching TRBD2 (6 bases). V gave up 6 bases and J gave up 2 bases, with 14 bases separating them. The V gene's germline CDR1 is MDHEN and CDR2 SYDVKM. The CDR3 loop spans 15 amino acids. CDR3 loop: CASRGGGITKNIQYF. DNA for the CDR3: TGTGCCAGCAGGGGTGGAGGGATCACCAAAAACATTCAGTACTTC. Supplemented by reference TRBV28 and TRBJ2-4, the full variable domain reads DVKVTQSSRYLVKRTGEKVFLECVQDMDHENMFWYRQDPGLGLRLIYFSYDVKMKEKGDIPEGYSVSREKKERFSLILESASTNQTSMYLCASRGGGITKNIQYFGAGTRLSVL.

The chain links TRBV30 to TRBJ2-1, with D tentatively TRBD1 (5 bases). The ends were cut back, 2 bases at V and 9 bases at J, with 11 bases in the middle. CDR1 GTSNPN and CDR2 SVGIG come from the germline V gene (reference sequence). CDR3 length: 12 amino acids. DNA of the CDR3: TGTGCCTGGAGTTTTCAGGGTACTGAGCAGTTCTTC. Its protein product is CAWSFQGTEQFF.